Sequencing of this T cell receptor (beta chain) was carried out in a study of blood T cell repertoires in COVID-19. Study summary: The study drew acute and convalescent COVID-19 samples from the United States, Italy and Spain. PBMCs, B-cell-depleted T cells, or T cells provided the cDNA or gDNA that made up the material.

V shed 6 bases, J shed 7 bases, and the junction held 19 bases outside the gene matches. This CDR3 comprises 17 residues. Per the germline V gene, CDR1 is SQVTM and CDR2 is ANQGSEA. The protocol was immunoSEQ multiplex PCR, while the TCRdb copy is restricted to in-frame clones and leaves out a portion. The repertoire has roughly 100,000 clones, 85% of them found once; the top ten carry around 4%. The sequence was obtained from a man aged 45-60 years with acute or convalescent COVID-19. Sequencing was done on a sample of peripheral blood. This chain joins TRBV29-1 and TRBJ1-2; 11 bases align to TRBD1. The CDR3 is CSVSHLSSGQGAGGYTF. The DNA of the CDR3 is TGCAGCGTATCCCATCTTAGTTCAGGACAGGGGGCAGGTGGCTACACCTTC.